This T cell receptor (beta chain) was obtained from a study of cytomegalovirus exposure and HLA in healthy donors. The primer mix had 60 Vbeta and 13 Jbeta primers. Method: immunoSEQ multiplex PCR; TCRdb's copy keeps in-frame clones and lacks some. Its table records tens of thousands of clones. In the case of this clone: Its target is not known.

Notes on the study in general: Presence/absence analyses assumed roughly uniform sequencing depth across donors, which may not hold. As a later analysis revealed, the rate of TCR association differed by HLA locus, with DRB1 most and HLA-C fewest.

Participants comprised healthy donors of bone marrow. Input material: PBMCs. This TCR was sampled from a man younger than 35 in good health and CMV-seropositive.

The CDR3 DNA follows: TGTGCCATCAGTGCCTTCCTTATCCGCGGCGCGAGTGAAAAACTGTTTTTT. Translated: CAISAFLIRGASEKLFF. The rearrangement uses TRBV10-3 and TRBJ1-4; D is uncertain. Trimming removed 4 bases at V and 7 bases at J, with 22 bases between. The CDR3 sequence is 17 residues long. Germline V gene data show CDR1 as ENHRY and CDR2 as SYGVKD.